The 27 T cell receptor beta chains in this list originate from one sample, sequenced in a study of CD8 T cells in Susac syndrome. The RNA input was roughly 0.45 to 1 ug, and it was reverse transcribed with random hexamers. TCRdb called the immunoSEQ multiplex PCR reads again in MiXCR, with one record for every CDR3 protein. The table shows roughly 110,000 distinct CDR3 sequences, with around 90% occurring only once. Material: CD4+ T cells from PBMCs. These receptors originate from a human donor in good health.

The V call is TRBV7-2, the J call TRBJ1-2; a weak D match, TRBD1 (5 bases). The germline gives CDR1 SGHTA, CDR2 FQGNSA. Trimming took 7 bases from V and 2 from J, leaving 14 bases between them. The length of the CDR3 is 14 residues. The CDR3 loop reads CASIMQGVNYGYTF. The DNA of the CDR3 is TGTGCCAGCATCATGCAGGGTGTGAACTATGGCTACACCTTC.

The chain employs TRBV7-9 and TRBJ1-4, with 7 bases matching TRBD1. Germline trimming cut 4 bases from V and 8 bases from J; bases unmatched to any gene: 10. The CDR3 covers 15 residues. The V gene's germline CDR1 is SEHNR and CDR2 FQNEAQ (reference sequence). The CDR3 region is CASSSRTGSDEKLFF. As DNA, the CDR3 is TGTGCCAGCAGCTCCCGGACAGGATCGGACGAAAAACTGTTTTTT.

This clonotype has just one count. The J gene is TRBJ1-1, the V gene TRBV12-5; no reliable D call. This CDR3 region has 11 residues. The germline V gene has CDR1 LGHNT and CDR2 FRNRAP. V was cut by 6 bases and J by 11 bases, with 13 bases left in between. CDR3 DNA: TGTGCTAGTGGCCCGCCGGACGGGGCTTTCTTT. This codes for CASGPPDGAFF.

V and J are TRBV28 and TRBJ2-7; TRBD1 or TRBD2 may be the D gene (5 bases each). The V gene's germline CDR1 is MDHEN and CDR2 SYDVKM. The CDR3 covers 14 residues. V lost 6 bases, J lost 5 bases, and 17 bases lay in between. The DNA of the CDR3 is TGTGCCAGCAGGCCGCGGGCAGGGCCCCACGAGCAGTACTTC. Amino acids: CASRPRAGPHEQYF.

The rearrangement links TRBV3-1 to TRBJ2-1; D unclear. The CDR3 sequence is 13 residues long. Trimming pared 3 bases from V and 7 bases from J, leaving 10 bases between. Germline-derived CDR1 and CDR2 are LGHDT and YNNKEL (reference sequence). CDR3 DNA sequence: TGTGCCAGCAGCCACGCTGACTGGAATGAGCAGTTCTTC. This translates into CASSHADWNEQFF.

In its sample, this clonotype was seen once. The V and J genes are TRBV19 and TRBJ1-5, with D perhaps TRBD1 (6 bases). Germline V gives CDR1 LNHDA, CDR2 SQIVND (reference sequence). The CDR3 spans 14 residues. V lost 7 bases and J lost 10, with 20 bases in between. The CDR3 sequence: CASTTKGGRYPQHF. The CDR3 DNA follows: TGTGCCAGTACCACAAAAGGGGGGAGGTACCCCCAGCATTTT.

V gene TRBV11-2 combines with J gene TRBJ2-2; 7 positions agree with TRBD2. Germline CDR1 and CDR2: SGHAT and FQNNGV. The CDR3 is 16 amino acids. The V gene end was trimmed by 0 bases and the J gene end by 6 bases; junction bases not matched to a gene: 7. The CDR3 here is CASSLDRAGVAGELFF. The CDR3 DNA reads TGTGCCAGCAGCTTAGATCGGGCGGGAGTGGCCGGGGAGCTGTTTTTT. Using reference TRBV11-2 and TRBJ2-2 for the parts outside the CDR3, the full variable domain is EAGVAQSPRYKIIEKRQSVAFWCNPISGHATLYWYQQILGQGPKLLIQFQNNGVVDDSQLPKDRFSAERLKGVDSTLKIQPAKLEDSAVYLCASSLDRAGVAGELFFGEGSRLTVL.

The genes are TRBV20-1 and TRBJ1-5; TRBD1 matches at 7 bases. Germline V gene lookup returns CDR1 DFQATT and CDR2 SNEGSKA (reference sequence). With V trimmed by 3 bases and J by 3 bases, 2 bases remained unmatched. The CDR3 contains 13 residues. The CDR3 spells CSASGTVNQPQHF. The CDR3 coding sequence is TGCAGTGCTAGCGGGACAGTCAATCAGCCCCAGCATTTT.

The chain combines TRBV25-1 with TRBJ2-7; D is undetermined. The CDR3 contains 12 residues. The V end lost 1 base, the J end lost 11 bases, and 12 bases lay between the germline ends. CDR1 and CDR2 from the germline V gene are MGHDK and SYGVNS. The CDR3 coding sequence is TGTGCCAGCAGTGAATCTCAGGTTCCCGAGTACTTC. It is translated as CASSESQVPEYF.

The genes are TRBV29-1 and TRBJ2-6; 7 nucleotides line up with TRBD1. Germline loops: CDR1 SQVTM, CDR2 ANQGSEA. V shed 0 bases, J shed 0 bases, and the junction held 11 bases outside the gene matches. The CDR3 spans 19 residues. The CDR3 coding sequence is TGCAGCGTTGAAGAGGTGGACAGGAGCCGGTCCTCTGGGGCCAACGTCCTGACTTTC. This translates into CSVEEVDRSRSSGANVLTF.

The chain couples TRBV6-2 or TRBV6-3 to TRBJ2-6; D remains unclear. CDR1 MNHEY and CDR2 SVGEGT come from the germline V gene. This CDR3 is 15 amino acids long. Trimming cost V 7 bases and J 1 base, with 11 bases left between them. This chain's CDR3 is CASTNAGSGANVLTF. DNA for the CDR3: TGTGCCAGCACCAACGCAGGTTCTGGGGCCAACGTCCTGACTTTC.

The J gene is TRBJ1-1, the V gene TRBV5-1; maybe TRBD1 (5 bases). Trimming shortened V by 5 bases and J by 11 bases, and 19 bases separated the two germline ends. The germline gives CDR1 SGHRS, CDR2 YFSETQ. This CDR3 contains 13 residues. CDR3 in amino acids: CASSPPGALLAFF. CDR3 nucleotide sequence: TGCGCCAGCAGTCCGCCCGGGGCCCTTCTGGCTTTCTTT.

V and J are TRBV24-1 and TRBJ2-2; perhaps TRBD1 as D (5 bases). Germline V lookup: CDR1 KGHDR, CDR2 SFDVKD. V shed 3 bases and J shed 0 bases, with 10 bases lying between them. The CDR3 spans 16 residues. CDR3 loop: CATSDPDTTNTGELFF. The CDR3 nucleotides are TGTGCCACCAGTGATCCGGACACAACGAACACCGGGGAGCTGTTTTTT.

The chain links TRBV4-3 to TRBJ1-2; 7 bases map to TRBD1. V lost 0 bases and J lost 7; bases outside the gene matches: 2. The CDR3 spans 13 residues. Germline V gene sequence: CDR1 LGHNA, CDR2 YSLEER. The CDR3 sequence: CASSQDPGGGYTF. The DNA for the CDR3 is TGCGCCAGCAGCCAAGATCCAGGGGGTGGCTACACCTTC.

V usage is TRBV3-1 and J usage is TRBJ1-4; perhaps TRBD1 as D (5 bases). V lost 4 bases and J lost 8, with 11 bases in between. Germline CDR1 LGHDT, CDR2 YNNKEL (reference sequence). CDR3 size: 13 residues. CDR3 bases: TGTGCCAGCAGCCCCGGTTGGGACGAAAAACTGTTTTTT. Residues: CASSPGWDEKLFF.

As DNA, the CDR3 is TGCGCCAGCAGCTCCGCAACAGGGGGCAGTTCAGATACGCAGTATTTT. It yields the protein CASSSATGGSSDTQYF. The rearrangement uses TRBV5-1 and TRBJ2-3; TRBD1 matches 9 bases. Looked up from germline, CDR1 is SGHRS and CDR2 is YFSETQ. The CDR3 extends over 16 amino acids. V dropped 3 bases and J dropped 4; count of bases not matched to a gene: 9. Drawing the rest from reference TRBV5-1 and TRBJ2-3, the complete variable domain is KAGVTQTPRYLIKTRGQQVTLSCSPISGHRSVSWYQQTPGQGLQFLFEYFSETQRNKGNFPGRFSGRQFSNSRSEMNVSTLELGDSALYLCASSSATGGSSDTQYFGPGTRLTVL.

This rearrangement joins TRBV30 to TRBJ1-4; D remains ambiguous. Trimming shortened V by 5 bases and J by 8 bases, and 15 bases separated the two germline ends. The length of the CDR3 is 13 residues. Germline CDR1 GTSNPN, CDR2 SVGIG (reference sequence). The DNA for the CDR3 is TGTGCCTGGCTCCCCGACACGGCGGAAAAACTGTTTTTT. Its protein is CAWLPDTAEKLFF. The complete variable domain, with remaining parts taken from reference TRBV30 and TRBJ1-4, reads SQTIHQWPATLVQPVGSPLSLECTVEGTSNPNLYWYRQAAGRGLQLLFYSVGIGQISSEVPQNLSASRPQDRQFILSSKKLLLSDSGFYLCAWLPDTAEKLFFGSGTQLSVL.

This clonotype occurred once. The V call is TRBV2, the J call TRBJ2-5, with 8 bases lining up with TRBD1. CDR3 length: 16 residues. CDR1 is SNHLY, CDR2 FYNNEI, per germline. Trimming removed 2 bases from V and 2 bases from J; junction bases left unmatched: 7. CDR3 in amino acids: CASSERQGKGQETQYF. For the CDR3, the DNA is TGTGCCAGCAGTGAAAGACAGGGGAAGGGGCAAGAGACCCAGTACTTC.

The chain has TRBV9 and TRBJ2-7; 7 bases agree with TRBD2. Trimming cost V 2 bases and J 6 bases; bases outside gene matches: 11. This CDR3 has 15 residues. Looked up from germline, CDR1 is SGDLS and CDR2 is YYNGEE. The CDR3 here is CASSVGGTGTSEQYF. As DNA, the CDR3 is TGTGCCAGCAGCGTGGGGGGGACCGGTACCTCCGAGCAGTACTTC.

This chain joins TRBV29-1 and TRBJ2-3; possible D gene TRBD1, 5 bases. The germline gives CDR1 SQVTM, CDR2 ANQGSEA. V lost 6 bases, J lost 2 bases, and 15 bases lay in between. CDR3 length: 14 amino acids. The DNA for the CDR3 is TGCAGCGTCCTCGTGGACATTGCCACAGATACGCAGTATTTT. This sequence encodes CSVLVDIATDTQYF.

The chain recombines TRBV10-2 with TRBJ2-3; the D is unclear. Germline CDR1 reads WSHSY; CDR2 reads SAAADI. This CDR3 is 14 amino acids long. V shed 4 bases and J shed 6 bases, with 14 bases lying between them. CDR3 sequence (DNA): TGCGCCAGCAGTGCCCCCCACTTGGCGGATACGCAGTATTTT. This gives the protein CASSAPHLADTQYF.

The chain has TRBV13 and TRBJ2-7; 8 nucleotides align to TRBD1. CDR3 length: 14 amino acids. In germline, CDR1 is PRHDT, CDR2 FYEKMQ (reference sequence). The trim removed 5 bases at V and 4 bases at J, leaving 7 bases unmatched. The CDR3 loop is CASSPSHRGYEQYF. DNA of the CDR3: TGTGCCAGCAGCCCATCGCACAGGGGGTACGAGCAGTACTTC.

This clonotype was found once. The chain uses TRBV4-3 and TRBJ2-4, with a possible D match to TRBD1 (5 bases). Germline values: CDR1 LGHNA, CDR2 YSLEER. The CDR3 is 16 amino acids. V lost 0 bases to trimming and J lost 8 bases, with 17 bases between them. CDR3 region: CASSQDWQSQGDIQYF. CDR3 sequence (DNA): TGCGCCAGCAGCCAAGATTGGCAAAGCCAAGGGGACATTCAGTACTTC.

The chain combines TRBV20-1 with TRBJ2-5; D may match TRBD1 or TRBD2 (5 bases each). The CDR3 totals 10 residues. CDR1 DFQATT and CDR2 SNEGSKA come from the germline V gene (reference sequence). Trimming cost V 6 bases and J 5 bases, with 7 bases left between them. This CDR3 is CSAWGETQYF. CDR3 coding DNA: TGCAGTGCCTGGGGGGAGACCCAGTACTTC.

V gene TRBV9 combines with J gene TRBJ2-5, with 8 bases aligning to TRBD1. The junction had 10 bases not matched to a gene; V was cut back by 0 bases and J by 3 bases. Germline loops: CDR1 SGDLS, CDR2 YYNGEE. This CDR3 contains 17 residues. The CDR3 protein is CASSVDTGTGLKETQYF. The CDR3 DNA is TGTGCCAGCAGCGTAGATACCGGGACAGGACTTAAAGAGACCCAGTACTTC.

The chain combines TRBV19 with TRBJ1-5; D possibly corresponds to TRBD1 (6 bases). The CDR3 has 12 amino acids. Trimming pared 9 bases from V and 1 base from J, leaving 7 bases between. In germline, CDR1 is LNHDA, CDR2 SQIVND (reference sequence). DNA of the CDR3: TGTGCCAGCCAGGGGAGCAATCAGCCCCAGCATTTT. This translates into CASQGSNQPQHF. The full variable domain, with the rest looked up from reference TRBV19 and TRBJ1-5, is DGGITQSPKYLFRKEGQNVTLSCEQNLNHDAMYWYRQDPGQGLRLIYYSQIVNDFQKGDIAEGYSVSREKKESFPLTVTSAQKNPTAFYLCASQGSNQPQHFGDGTRLSIL.

The CDR3 DNA reads as TGCAGCGTTGACAGGGACCAAGAGACCCAGTACTTC. Protein product: CSVDRDQETQYF. This sequence joins TRBV29-1 and TRBJ2-5; D is perhaps TRBD1 (5 bases). This CDR3 contains 12 residues. Germline assignment: CDR1 SQVTM and CDR2 ANQGSEA. Trimming removed 3 bases at V and 0 bases at J, with 5 bases between.